This T cell receptor (beta chain) was sequenced during a study of OX40 agonist ivuxolimab in advanced cancers. In germline, CDR1 is MNHNS, CDR2 SASEGT. There are 15 residues in the CDR3. The V and J ends lost 4 bases and 5 bases respectively, with 15 bases between them. The repertoire was sequenced with immunoSEQ multiplex PCR; TCRdb's copy has only in-frame clones and lacks some. Counted here are 35,000 to 45,000 clones, over 70% occurring once; the ten biggest clones make up around 33%. The sequence came from an adult with an advanced solid tumor such as melanoma, head and neck, liver or kidney cancer. Here the sequenced sample was CD4+ or CD8+ T cells sorted from blood, taken in a trial of the OX40 agonist ivuxolimab. The chain is built from TRBV6-1 and TRBJ1-5; the D gene is possibly TRBD1 (6 bases). CDR3 in DNA: TGTGCCAGCAGTGCCTTACACGGACAGCATCAGCCCCAGCATTTT. It translates to CASSALHGQHQPQHF.